One and the same sample provided the 25 T cell receptor beta chains below, sequenced in a study of T cells in tuberculosis. Generated by immunoSEQ multiplex PCR, the TCRdb table keeps only in-frame clones and is missing some. The repertoire holds under 45,000 clones, with 75% to 95% as singletons. Time point specified: new active TB diagnosis, blood taken before or within 7 days of starting treatment. The specimen was PBMCs, collected at tuberculosis diagnosis. Receptor source: an adult with tuberculosis.

This chain connects TRBV5-8 to TRBJ2-7, with a tentative D call TRBD2 (6 bases). CDR1 SGHTS and CDR2 YDEGEE come from the germline V gene. The CDR3 is 14 amino acids. V gave up 5 bases and J gave up 1 base, with 13 bases separating them. The CDR3 reads CASRTRELSYEQYF. Here the CDR3 DNA reads TGTGCCAGCAGGACCCGGGAGTTATCCTACGAGCAGTACTTC.

The V call is TRBV11-2, the J call TRBJ1-4; 7 nucleotides line up with TRBD1. Germline loops: CDR1 SGHAT, CDR2 FQNNGV. The V segment lost 3 bases and the J segment 4 bases; nucleotides outside the gene matches: 8. The CDR3 is 16 residues long. For the CDR3, the DNA is TGTGCCAGCAGCTTTAGGGGACAGACAAGTAATGAAAAACTGTTTTTT. This encodes CASSFRGQTSNEKLFF. Together with reference TRBV11-2 and TRBJ1-4, the CDR3 gives the full variable domain: EAGVAQSPRYKIIEKRQSVAFWCNPISGHATLYWYQQILGQGPKLLIQFQNNGVVDDSQLPKDRFSAERLKGVDSTLKIQPAKLEDSAVYLCASSFRGQTSNEKLFFGSGTQLSVL.

V usage is TRBV5-4 and J usage is TRBJ2-5; 8 bases align to TRBD2. Germline loops: CDR1 SGHNT, CDR2 YYREEE (reference sequence). V dropped 6 bases and J dropped 3; count of bases not matched to a gene: 13. The CDR3 covers 16 residues. The CDR3 loop is CASNLESGGAEETQYF. The DNA for the CDR3 is TGTGCCAGCAACCTGGAGTCCGGGGGGGCCGAAGAGACCCAGTACTTC.

This clone showed up just a few times. The chain links TRBV6-1 to TRBJ2-7, with 7 bases that match TRBD2. Trimming took 11 bases from V and 1 from J; bases not matched to a gene: 11. CDR3 length: 14 residues. CDR1 is MNHNS and CDR2 is SASEGT in the germline V gene. The DNA for the CDR3 is TGTGCCGGGTCTCCCGGGGGGACTTCCTACGAGCAGTACTTC. It yields the protein CAGSPGGTSYEQYF.

The chain is built from TRBV4-1 and TRBJ2-2; the match to TRBD2 covers 13 bases. CDR1 MGHRA and CDR2 YSYEKL come from the germline V gene. This CDR3 has 19 residues. The V segment lost 0 bases and the J segment 5 bases; nucleotides outside the gene matches: 9. CDR3 sequence: CASSQEALAGGPGTGELFF. In DNA form, the CDR3 reads TGCGCCAGCAGCCAAGAAGCACTAGCGGGGGGGCCAGGGACCGGGGAGCTGTTTTTT.

This clone was seen a single time. The rearrangement links TRBV10-2 to TRBJ2-7, with TRBD2 identical over 8 bases. CDR1 WSHSY and CDR2 SAAADI come from the germline V gene. J was trimmed by 0 bases and V by 2 bases; bases with no gene match: 6. The CDR3 is 16 amino acids. The CDR3 is CASSESPAGASYEQYV. The CDR3 DNA reads TGCGCCAGCAGTGAGAGTCCAGCGGGGGCCTCCTACGAGCAGTACGTC.

The chain links TRBV9 to TRBJ2-3, with D possibly TRBD1 on 6 matching bases. The CDR3 extends over 16 amino acids. Germline V gene lookup returns CDR1 SGDLS and CDR2 YYNGEE. Trimming shortened V by 0 bases and J by 2 bases, and 13 bases separated the two germline ends. CDR3 DNA sequence: TGTGCCAGCAGCGTAGCTCCGACAGGTAACACAGATACGCAGTATTTT. Encoded protein: CASSVAPTGNTDTQYF. Looking up the rest from reference TRBV9 and TRBJ2-3 gives the full variable domain: DSGVTQTPKHLITATGQRVTLRCSPRSGDLSVYWYQQSLDQGLQFLIQYYNGEERAKGNILERFSAQQFPDLHSELNLSSLELGDSALYFCASSVAPTGNTDTQYFGPGTRLTVL.

V and J are TRBV30 and TRBJ1-5, with D hard to call. Looked up from germline, CDR1 is GTSNPN and CDR2 is SVGIG (reference sequence). V was cut by 2 bases and J by 0 bases, with 14 bases left in between. The CDR3 has 16 amino acids. Here the CDR3 DNA reads TGTGCCTGGAGTCCTAGCCGGGAAGTTAGCAATCAGCCCCAGCATTTT. Translating gives CAWSPSREVSNQPQHF.

V is TRBV6-1 and J is TRBJ2-1, with TRBD2 as a possible D gene (6 bases). The germline CDR1 and CDR2 sequences are MNHNS and SASEGT. V lost 0 bases, J lost 0 bases, and 15 bases lay in between. This CDR3 contains 18 residues. CDR3 sequence reads: CASSEALRGGVSYNEQFF. The DNA for the CDR3 is TGTGCCAGCAGTGAAGCGCTTCGGGGCGGGGTCTCCTACAATGAGCAGTTCTTC.

The chain recombines TRBV4-3 with TRBJ1-1; 8 bases fit TRBD1. Germline V gene data show CDR1 as LGHNA and CDR2 as YSLEER. V was pared by 2 bases and J by 6 bases, with 5 bases of the junction left unmatched. There are 14 residues in the CDR3. CDR3 sequence (DNA): TGCGCCAGCAGCCAAAGACAGGGGACTCCTGAAGCTTTCTTT. Encoded protein: CASSQRQGTPEAFF.

The rearrangement joins TRBV5-6 to TRBJ1-4, with 9 bases matching TRBD1. CDR1 and CDR2 (germline): SGHDT, YYEEEE. V lost 4 bases to trimming and J lost 7 bases; unmatched junction nucleotides: 11. This CDR3 comprises 16 residues. The CDR3 coding sequence is TGTGCCAGCAGCCGGCGGGGGACAGGGTCCGTTGAAAAACTGTTTTTT. It specifies CASSRRGTGSVEKLFF.

The chain joins TRBV19 to TRBJ1-2; a weak D match, TRBD1 (5 bases). Trimming pared 5 bases from V and 4 bases from J, leaving 11 bases between. Germline CDR1 is LNHDA and CDR2 is SQIVND (reference sequence). The CDR3 contains 13 residues. The CDR3 region is CASSRGTGYGYTF. The DNA for the CDR3 is TGTGCCAGTAGTCGCGGGACGGGCTATGGCTACACCTTC.

The chain employs TRBV15 and TRBJ2-3; TRBD2 agrees at 9 bases. The CDR3 covers 15 residues. With 8 bases clipped from V and 3 bases from J, the junction kept 9 bases outside the gene matches. Germline loops: CDR1 LNHNV, CDR2 YYDKDF (reference sequence). The CDR3 DNA reads TGTGCCACCGGACGGGAGCGGGGGGTGACAGATACGCAGTATTTT. It is translated as CATGRERGVTDTQYF.

The chain employs TRBV25-1 and TRBJ1-1, with D perhaps TRBD1 (5 bases). Germline CDR1 and CDR2: MGHDK and SYGVNS. V lost 8 bases, J lost 6 bases, and 16 bases lay in between. This CDR3 comprises 13 residues. The chain's CDR3 is CASGGGWGAEAFF. CDR3 nucleotide sequence: TGTGCCAGCGGGGGAGGGTGGGGCGCTGAAGCTTTCTTT.

The J gene is TRBJ2-7, the V gene TRBV7-2, with no clear D. This CDR3 has 16 amino acids. Germline lookup yields CDR1 SGHTA and CDR2 FQGNSA. V lost 1 base and J lost 2, with 15 bases in between. Written as DNA, the CDR3 is TGTGCCAGCAGCTTAGGGCTTACCCCAGTACCCTACGAGCAGTACTTC. Encoded protein: CASSLGLTPVPYEQYF.

V is TRBV6-1 and J is TRBJ1-2; 10 bases map to TRBD1. CDR3 length: 13 residues. Germline values: CDR1 MNHNS, CDR2 SASEGT. V lost 6 bases, J lost 7 bases, and 5 bases stayed unmatched. This chain's CDR3 is CASSADRGAGYTF. The CDR3 region has the DNA TGTGCCAGCAGCGCGGACAGGGGGGCTGGCTACACCTTC.

The V call is TRBV27, the J call TRBJ1-5, with a possible D match to TRBD1 (6 bases). CDR3 length equals 15 residues. Germline V gene sequence: CDR1 MNHEY, CDR2 SMNVEV (reference sequence). Trimming took 5 bases from V and 0 from J, leaving 11 bases between them. CDR3 DNA sequence: TGTGCCAGCAGTCCAAGGGACATTAGCAATCAGCCCCAGCATTTT. Translating gives CASSPRDISNQPQHF.

This rearrangement joins TRBV28 to TRBJ1-2; TRBD1 matches at 11 bases. This CDR3 is 14 amino acids long. Germline V CDR1 and CDR2: MDHEN, SYDVKM. V dropped 3 bases and J dropped 8; count of bases not matched to a gene: 5. The CDR3 region has the DNA TGTGCCAGCAGTTTGGGACAGGGGGGTAGGGGCTACACCTTC. Protein sequence: CASSLGQGGRGYTF.

The V gene is TRBV11-1, the J gene TRBJ2-3; 8 positions agree with TRBD1. The junction had 6 bases not matched to a gene; V was cut back by 4 bases and J by 3 bases. The CDR3 loop spans 15 amino acids. The germline gives CDR1 SGHAT, CDR2 FQDESV (reference sequence). CDR3 protein: CASSSGTGLTDTQYF. DNA for the CDR3: TGTGCCAGCAGCTCGGGGACAGGCCTAACAGATACGCAGTATTTT.

The chain is built from TRBV6-5 and TRBJ1-2; tentative D call: TRBD1 (6 bases). The CDR3 totals 15 residues. Germline-derived CDR1 and CDR2 are MNHEY and SVGAGI. Trimming took off 6 bases at V and 4 bases at J, with 18 bases between the two ends. CDR3 DNA sequence: TGTGCCAGCAGCTCCGGACAAGGGGGTGGCTATGGCTACACCTTC. It is translated as CASSSGQGGGYGYTF.

The rearrangement links TRBV29-1 to TRBJ1-1; D unresolved. The CDR3 totals 11 residues. Germline CDR1 reads SQVTM; CDR2 reads ANQGSEA. The V gene lost 2 bases and the J gene lost 5 bases, with 6 bases spanning the gap. CDR3 amino acids: CSVERRTEAFF. The DNA for the CDR3 is TGCAGCGTTGAACGGCGGACTGAAGCTTTCTTT.

The chain is built from TRBV5-1 and TRBJ2-3, with 11 bases lining up with TRBD2. CDR1 and CDR2 (germline): SGHRS, YFSETQ. The CDR3 is 18 amino acids. V lost 0 bases, J lost 0 bases, and 6 bases stayed unmatched. The CDR3 nucleotides read TGCGCCAGCAGCTTGGGTGGCACTAGCGGGGGTAGCACAGATACGCAGTATTTT. Encoded protein: CASSLGGTSGGSTDTQYF.

The CDR3 region is CASLMGRAGGYTF. CDR3 in DNA: TGTGCCAGCTTAATGGGCAGGGCAGGGGGCTACACCTTC. The rearrangement links TRBV2 to TRBJ1-2; possibly TRBD1 for D (5 bases). The V end lost 8 bases, the J end lost 8 bases, and 18 bases lay between the germline ends. Germline V gene sequence: CDR1 SNHLY, CDR2 FYNNEI. The CDR3 runs 13 residues.

J is TRBJ1-1 and V is TRBV6-5; tentative D call: TRBD1 (6 bases). V lost 2 bases and J 1 base, leaving 8 bases between the germline ends. The CDR3 contains 14 residues. Per the germline V gene, CDR1 is MNHEY and CDR2 is SVGAGI. The CDR3 sequence: CASSYRGQNTEAFF. CDR3 DNA sequence: TGTGCCAGCAGTTACCGGGGACAGAACACTGAAGCTTTCTTT.

The chain combines TRBV5-1 with TRBJ2-3; TRBD1 aligns across 7 bases. The germline gives CDR1 SGHRS, CDR2 YFSETQ. V shed 1 base, J shed 0 bases, and the junction held 5 bases outside the gene matches. There are 16 residues in the CDR3. In DNA form, the CDR3 reads TGCGCCAGCAGCTTGCCAGGGACAGCTAGCACAGATACGCAGTATTTT. Translating gives CASSLPGTASTDTQYF.